The 9 T cell receptor beta chains presented below share a single source sample, sequenced in a study of T-cell reconstitution after alpha-beta-depleted transplantation in children. During its preparation, the TCRbeta library received unique molecular identifiers. Each CDR3 protein is one row after TCRdb ran MiXCR on the PCR reads. The data contain nearly 9,500 distinct CDR3 sequences, around 13% of them singletons. Sequencing used PBMCs, mostly from graft donor cells, obtained 60 days after TCRalphabeta/CD19-depleted stem cell transplant. These receptors came from a male patient aged 10 to 17 who had a stem cell transplant for acute lymphoblastic leukemia, so the T cells may come from the graft donor.

This clonotype was counted ten times or more. This chain links TRBV7-3 with TRBJ2-1; 11 bases align to TRBD1. The CDR3 contains 14 residues. V lost 5 bases, J lost 6 bases, and 3 bases stayed unmatched. CDR1 and CDR2 from the germline V gene are SGHTA and FQGTGA. CDR3 residues: CASSRDRGGNEQFF. The CDR3 coding sequence is TGTGCCAGCAGCAGGGACAGGGGGGGCAATGAGCAGTTCTTC.

This clonotype was recorded at least ten times. The chain employs TRBV10-3 and TRBJ2-5, with D perhaps matching TRBD1 (9 bases). Trimming took off 8 bases at V and 4 bases at J, with 20 bases between the two ends. CDR3 size: 15 residues. CDR1 and CDR2 (germline): ENHRY, SYGVKD. CDR3 nucleotides: TGTGCCATCGCGCGGATAGCGGGACAGGGAGAGACCCAGTACTTC. Amino acid sequence: CAIARIAGQGETQYF.

This clonotype has a count of ten or more. The chain couples TRBV6-1 to TRBJ2-7; D not resolved. The CDR3 consists of 16 residues. The V end was cut by 5 bases, the J end by 0 bases, with 17 bases between. Germline values: CDR1 MNHNS, CDR2 SASEGT. CDR3 nucleotide sequence: TGTGCCAGCAGTCTTACTTATGGGGTTCTCTCCTACGAGCAGTACTTC. It translates to CASSLTYGVLSYEQYF.

The table lists this clonotype with many counts. The CDR3 coding sequence is TGTGCCAGCAGCTGGAAGCAGGGGAGCAATCAGCCCCAGCATTTT. It codes for CASSWKQGSNQPQHF. This chain connects TRBV7-6 to TRBJ1-5; weak D call: TRBD1 (6 bases). The V end was cut by 4 bases, the J end by 1 base, with 11 bases between. Per germline, CDR1 SGHVS and CDR2 FNYEAQ. The CDR3 consists of 15 residues.

This clonotype was detected a few times. The chain is built from TRBV19 and TRBJ2-7, with 10 bases aligning to TRBD1. J was trimmed by 0 bases and V by 0 bases; bases with no gene match: 8. There are 18 residues in the CDR3. Germline CDR1 is LNHDA and CDR2 is SQIVND (reference sequence). CDR3 region: CASSIEGPGQGYSYEQYF. For the CDR3, the DNA is TGTGCCAGTAGTATAGAGGGCCCGGGACAGGGGTACTCCTACGAGCAGTACTTC.

This clonotype has only a few counts. A read error is possible here, since a much larger clone lies one base away. The chain is built from TRBV5-6 and TRBJ2-5; D is unclear. Germline CDR1 reads SGHDT; CDR2 reads YYEEEE. The CDR3 loop spans 14 amino acids. The germline V and J ends were trimmed by 4 bases and 5 bases, with 15 bases remaining between them. The chain's CDR3 is CASSAGPNDETQYF. In nucleotides, the CDR3 is TGTGCCAGCAGCGCCGGGCCTAACGACGAGACCCAGTACTTC.

In the case of this clonotype: At one end, the junction sequence differs from germline, possibly due to a read error. The chain employs TRBV5-1 and TRBJ2-7, with D unresolved. CDR1 is SGHRS and CDR2 is YFSETQ in the germline V gene. CDR3 length equals 13 residues. CDR3 bases: TGCGCCAGCAGATTGGCCCTATACTACGAGCGGTACTTC. Translation gives CASRLALYYERYF.

This clonotype was seen at least ten times. V usage is TRBV30 and J usage is TRBJ2-5; D gene ambiguous. Trimming shortened V by 3 bases and J by 4 bases, and 15 bases separated the two germline ends. The germline CDR1 and CDR2 sequences are GTSNPN and SVGIG (reference sequence). CDR3 length equals 14 residues. CDR3 loop: CAWRTRFWGETQYF. In DNA, the CDR3 is TGTGCCTGGAGAACCCGCTTTTGGGGAGAGACCCAGTACTTC.

This clonotype was counted at least ten times. This CDR3 is CASSLEGSSSALHF. CDR3 sequence (DNA): TGTGCCAGCAGCTTAGAGGGCAGCTCTTCGGCCCTCCACTTT. J is TRBJ1-6 and V is TRBV7-9; D uncertain. Germline lookup yields CDR1 SEHNR and CDR2 FQNEAQ (reference sequence). The CDR3 has 14 residues. V was shortened by 1 base and J by 14 bases, with 15 bases between the two germline ends. Variable domain in full (rest from reference TRBV7-9 and TRBJ1-6): DTGVSQNPRHKITKRGQNVTFRCDPISEHNRLYWYRQTLGQGPEFLTYFQNEAQLEKSRLLSDRFSAERPKGSFSTLEIQRTEQGDSAMYLCASSLEGSSSALHFGNGTRLTVT.